A selection of T cell receptor beta chains follows, all from one sample in a study of T cell changes during pregnancy in multiple sclerosis. The method was immunoSEQ multiplex PCR; TCRdb's version includes in-frame clones alone and lacks a portion of them. Among some 96,000 clones listed, roughly 90% were seen once. The sequencing here drew on peripheral blood, taken after pregnancy. Receptors were obtained from a female donor with multiple sclerosis, enrolled in a pregnancy study. Both conserved end residues are part of each CDR3. The D gene is left open where the match is weak. For some rows the clone size is stated as once, few or many, or as a class when expanded; others skip it.

clone_size d_call j_call v_call cdr3_nt cdr3_aa
- - TRBJ1-3 TRBV18 TGTGCCAGCTCACCTCCGGGACTAACGCCCTCTGGAAACACCATATATTTT CASSPPGLTPSGNTIYF
- - TRBJ2-5 TRBV15 TGTGCCACCAGCAGAGATTTGAGTGTCGAGGAGACCCAGTACTTC CATSRDLSVEETQYF
- - TRBJ2-2 TRBV6-5 TGTGCCAGCAGTTACTCTACGAACACCGGGGAGCTGTTTTTT CASSYSTNTGELFF
- - TRBJ2-1 TRBV10-3 TGTGCCATCAGCACAGAATTTTACAATGAGCAGTTCTTC CAISTEFYNEQFF
- TRBD1 TRBJ1-1 TRBV7-3 TGTGCCAGCAGCGCTACAGGGGCCCACACTGAAGCTTTCTTT CASSATGAHTEAFF
- TRBD2 TRBJ2-1 TRBV6-1 TGTGCCAGCAGTACACGGGGAGCGGGAGTGGGTGAGCAGTTCTTC CASSTRGAGVGEQFF
- - TRBJ2-7 TRBV6-1 TGTGCCAGTCCAGGGGAGGGTCGCCCATACGAGCAGTACTTC CASPGEGRPYEQYF
- - TRBJ1-1 TRBV30 TGTGCCTGGAGTGTACGCGTGAACACTGAAGCTTTCTTT CAWSVRVNTEAFF
- TRBD2 TRBJ2-1 TRBV9 TGTGCCAGCAGCGTAGGCCCTAGCGGGGGGGGTGGTGAGCAGTTCTTC CASSVGPSGGGGEQFF
- - TRBJ1-1 TRBV5-4 TGTGCCAGCAGCTTGGCTTCGGGTTTCACTGAAGCTTTCTTT CASSLASGFTEAFF
- TRBD1 TRBJ2-7 TRBV14 TGTGCCAGCAGCCAGGAACAGGGGTCGATCTCCTACGAGCAGTACTTC CASSQEQGSISYEQYF
- TRBD2 TRBJ2-3 TRBV9 TGTGCCAGCAGCGTAGGACCCGCGACTAGCGGAGCGACAGATACGCAGTATTTT CASSVGPATSGATDTQYF
- TRBD1 TRBJ1-2 TRBV19 TGTGCCAGTAGCCAGAGACCCAAATACAACAGGGGAGGTCGCGACGGCTACACCTTC CASSQRPKYNRGGRDGYTF
once - TRBJ1-5 TRBV19 TGTGCCAGTAGTATTGCGGGGTCTGACAATCAGCCCCAGCATTTT CASSIAGSDNQPQHF
- - TRBJ1-4 TRBV18 TGTGCCAGCTCACCCGCGGGAGCTAATGAAAAACTGTTTTTT CASSPAGANEKLFF
- TRBD1 TRBJ2-1 TRBV6-4 TGTGCCAGCAGTGAGGGACAGGGGGACCACAATGAGCAGTTCTTC CASSEGQGDHNEQFF
- TRBD2 TRBJ2-5 TRBV5-1 TGCGCCAGCAGCTTGCTCGGACTAGTCGTGGAGACCCAGTACTTC CASSLLGLVVETQYF
- TRBD2 TRBJ2-5 TRBV19 TGTGCCAGTAGTATGGGAGGGCTCATAAGCCACGAGACCCAGTACTTC CASSMGGLISHETQYF
- TRBD1 TRBJ1-3 TRBV9 TGTGCCAGCAGCGCCCCAGGGACAGGGCCAAGGACCATATATTTT CASSAPGTGPRTIYF
- - TRBJ2-6 TRBV11-2 TGTGCCAGCAGCTTAGTAGCTGGGGCCAACGTCCTGACTTTC CASSLVAGANVLTF
- - TRBJ2-1 TRBV19 TGTGCCAGTAGCCTGGGAGGCGCTGCCCATGAGCAGTTCTTC CASSLGGAAHEQFF
- - TRBJ1-2 TRBV19 TGTGCCAGTAGTACCCCGGGGAGGGACTATGGCTACACCTTC CASSTPGRDYGYTF
- - TRBJ1-6 TRBV4-3 TGCGCCAGCAGCCAAGGACAGGATTCACCCCTCCACTTT CASSQGQDSPLHF
- - TRBJ1-6 TRBV11-3 TGTGCCAGCAGCTTCGGGGGACTTAATTCACCCCTCCACTTT CASSFGGLNSPLHF
- TRBD1 TRBJ1-3 TRBV10-3 TGTGCCATCAGTAGGACAGGGGGCGGAAACACCATATATTTT CAISRTGGGNTIYF
- - TRBJ2-3 TRBV20-1 TGCAGTGCCATGACAGATACGCAGTATTTT CSAMTDTQYF
- - TRBJ2-1 TRBV2 TGTGCCAGCAGATCAGGGGCCCGAGCCAACTACAATGAGCAGTTCTTC CASRSGARANYNEQFF
- TRBD1 TRBJ2-2 TRBV27 TGTGCCAGCAGTTCCCGGGACAGAAACACCGGGGAGCTGTTTTTT CASSSRDRNTGELFF
- TRBD1 TRBJ1-3 TRBV11-2 TGTGCCAGCAGCAAAACCCCCGGGGCCACAGGGGTCTCTGGAAACACCATATATTTT CASSKTPGATGVSGNTIYF
- - TRBJ1-5 TRBV28 TGTGCCAGCACGACCGCGGCCGAAAATAGCAATCAGCCCCAGCATTTT CASTTAAENSNQPQHF
- TRBD2 TRBJ2-7 TRBV5-1 TGCGCCAGCAGCTTTGGGTGGGGGGGGGAAGTTCGGGACGAGCAGTACTTC CASSFGWGGEVRDEQYF
- - TRBJ2-3 TRBV30 TGTGCCTGGAGAGTTGCAGGGTCGACAGATACGCAGTATTTT CAWRVAGSTDTQYF
- TRBD1 TRBJ2-7 TRBV28 TGTGCCACCATGGGGCCTCCCGGGACAGGATTTTCCTACGAGCAGTACTTC CATMGPPGTGFSYEQYF
- - TRBJ1-1 TRBV14 TGTGCCAGCAGCCGACTAAGAGGAAGCACTGAAGCTTTCTTT CASSRLRGSTEAFF
- - TRBJ2-2 TRBV4-1 TGCGCCAGCAGCCAAGATCTGGCCGAGCGAGGGTCCGGGGAGCTGTTTTTT CASSQDLAERGSGELFF
- - TRBJ2-1 TRBV19 TGTGCCAGTACCTCAGACAGCTTCTACAATGAGCAGTTCTTC CASTSDSFYNEQFF
- TRBD2 TRBJ2-1 TRBV5-1 TGCGCCAGCAGCGGACTAGCGGGGGGCAATGAGCAGTTCTTC CASSGLAGGNEQFF
- TRBD1 TRBJ1-1 TRBV19 TGTGCCAGTACTGGACAGGCTATGAACACTGAAGCTTTCTTT CASTGQAMNTEAFF
- - TRBJ1-5 TRBV27 TGTGCCAGCAGTTCACAGGGATATAGCAATCAGCCCCAGCATTTT CASSSQGYSNQPQHF
- - TRBJ1-3 TRBV28 TGTGCCAGCAGTTTGATGCAGGGTAGTACTGGAAACACCATATATTTT CASSLMQGSTGNTIYF
- - TRBJ2-5 TRBV20-1 TGCAGTGCTAGGGGGAGGGAGACCCAGTACTTC CSARGRETQYF
- TRBD2 TRBJ2-2 TRBV6-1 TGTGCCAGCAGTGTACCTTTAGCGGGTATCCTCACCGGGGAGCTGTTTTTT CASSVPLAGILTGELFF
once TRBD1 TRBJ2-7 TRBV5-6 TGTGCCAGCAGCTCAACAGGGGAGAGGTACGAGCAGTACTTC CASSSTGERYEQYF
- - TRBJ2-2 TRBV19 TGTGCCAGTAGTAATTTTGCAGGGTCTTTTCGTACCGGGGAGCTGTTTTTT CASSNFAGSFRTGELFF
- - TRBJ1-4 TRBV7-6 TGTGCCAGCAGCTTAGACAGGGCCGCAACTAATGAAAAACTGTTTTTT CASSLDRAATNEKLFF
- TRBD1 TRBJ1-2 TRBV27 TGTGCCAGCATGTTGGGACAGGGGCAGGTGGGGGGCTACACCTTC CASMLGQGQVGGYTF
- - TRBJ1-2 TRBV5-1 TGCGCCAGCAGCTTGAGAGGAGCGGACTATGGCTACACCTTC CASSLRGADYGYTF
- - TRBJ2-7 TRBV7-8 TGTGCCAGCAGCTTAGATCCCGGGGGGCTTACCTACGAGCAGTACTTC CASSLDPGGLTYEQYF
once TRBD1 TRBJ2-6 TRBV5-4 TGTGCCAGCAGCGCCACAGGGGAGAGGGCCAACGTCCTGACTTTC CASSATGERANVLTF